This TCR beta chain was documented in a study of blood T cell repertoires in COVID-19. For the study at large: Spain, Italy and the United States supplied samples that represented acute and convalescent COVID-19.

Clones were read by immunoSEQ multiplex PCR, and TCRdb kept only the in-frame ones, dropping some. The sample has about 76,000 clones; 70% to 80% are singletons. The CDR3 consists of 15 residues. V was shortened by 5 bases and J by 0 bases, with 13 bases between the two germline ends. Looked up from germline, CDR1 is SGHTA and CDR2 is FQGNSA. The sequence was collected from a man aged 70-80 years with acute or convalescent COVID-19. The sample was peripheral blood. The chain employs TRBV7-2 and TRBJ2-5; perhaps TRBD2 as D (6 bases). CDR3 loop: CASSAGQIYQETQYF. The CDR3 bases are TGTGCCAGCAGCGCGGGGCAGATCTACCAAGAGACCCAGTACTTC.